A selection of T cell receptor beta chains follows, all from one sample in a study of shared clonotypes between healthy human individuals. Sequencing used immunoSEQ multiplex PCR; TCRdb keeps in-frame clones, though not all of them. Altogether millions of clones are present, about 94% being singletons, with the ten largest covering around 1.1%. The sample consisted of naive CD8+ T cells sorted from blood. The receptor set was obtained from a man younger than 35 in good health. Each CDR3 is given with its conserved first and last residue. Fields, in order: clone size, D gene, J gene, V gene, CDR3 protein, CDR3 DNA. D genes are given only for firm matches. Not every row has a clone size; where given, it reads once, few, many or a size class.

>NA|NA|TRBJ1-5|TRBV7-9
CASSSQGIRQPQHF
TGTGCCAGCAGCTCCCAGGGGATTAGACAGCCCCAGCATTTT
>NA|TRBD1|TRBJ2-5|TRBV10-3
CAISDGTGGYETQYF
TGTGCCATCAGTGACGGGACAGGGGGCTACGAGACCCAGTACTTC
>NA|NA|TRBJ2-3|TRBV11-1
CASRLTTGAADTQYF
TGTGCCAGCAGGTTAACGACAGGTGCCGCAGATACGCAGTATTTT
>NA|TRBD2|TRBJ2-1|TRBV11-2
CASSLGPASGSGEQFF
TGTGCCAGCAGCTTAGGGCCTGCTAGCGGGAGCGGTGAGCAGTTCTTC
>NA|NA|TRBJ1-2|TRBV4-1
CASSQVVAEYGYTF
TGCGCCAGCAGCCAAGTGGTAGCTGAATATGGCTATACCTTC
>NA|TRBD2|TRBJ2-1|TRBV4-3
CASSQDLVAGVDEQFF
TGCGCCAGCAGCCAAGATTTGGTAGCGGGAGTGGACGAGCAGTTCTTC
>NA|TRBD1|TRBJ2-1|TRBV5-1
CASSSTGGHNEQFF
TGCGCCAGCAGCTCGACAGGGGGCCACAATGAGCAGTTCTTC
>once|NA|TRBJ2-2|TRBV7-9
CASSSPHSGQPGGELFF
TGTGCCAGCAGCTCCCCCCACTCGGGACAACCGGGGGGGGAGCTGTTTTTT
>once|NA|TRBJ1-1|TRBV13
CASSTRTPLNTEAFF
TGTGCCAGCAGCACCCGGACGCCGCTGAACACTGAAGCTTTCTTT
>NA|NA|TRBJ2-7|TRBV19
CASSIWGGHYEQYF
TGTGCCAGTAGTATATGGGGTGGGCACTACGAGCAGTACTTC
>NA|NA|TRBJ2-2|TRBV10-1
CASSGLGTGELFF
TGCGCCAGCTCAGGGTTAGGCACCGGGGAGCTGTTTTTT
>NA|NA|TRBJ1-6|TRBV7-6
CASSLAGQGPNSPLHF
TGTGCCAGCAGCTTGGCGGGGCAGGGTCCGAATTCACCCCTCCACTTT
>NA|NA|TRBJ2-1|TRBV10-3
CAISEGLHSTPYNEQFF
TGTGCCATCAGTGAAGGGCTACACTCTACTCCGTACAATGAGCAGTTCTTC
>NA|NA|TRBJ1-2|TRBV11-2
CASSLEGAQGYTF
TGTGCCAGCAGCTTAGAGGGGGCGCAAGGCTACACCTTC
>NA|NA|TRBJ2-3|TRBV30
CAWSVLEGASDTQYF
TGTGCCTGGAGTGTACTGGAGGGAGCATCAGATACGCAGTATTTT
>NA|TRBD1|TRBJ2-1|TRBV9
CASSGQGTEQFF
TGTGCCAGCAGTGGACAGGGGACTGAGCAGTTCTTC
>NA|TRBD1|TRBJ1-4|TRBV27
CASSLRGQGATNEKLFF
TGTGCCAGCAGTCTACGAGGACAGGGGGCAACTAATGAAAAACTGTTTTTT
>NA|TRBD1|TRBJ2-7|TRBV19
CASSAGTGFEQYF
TGTGCCAGTAGTGCCGGGACAGGGTTCGAGCAGTACTTC
>NA|TRBD1|TRBJ1-1|TRBV29-1
CSVDNADRVGTEAFF
TGCAGCGTTGACAACGCGGACAGGGTGGGCACTGAAGCTTTCTTT
>NA|NA|TRBJ1-5|TRBV4-1
CASSQDRSEGQPQHF
TGCGCCAGCAGCCAAGATCGCAGTGAGGGTCAGCCCCAGCATTTT
>NA|TRBD2|TRBJ2-1|TRBV2
CASSGLAGNNEQFF
TGTGCCAGCAGTGGACTAGCGGGCAACAATGAGCAGTTCTTC
>once|NA|TRBJ2-2|TRBV4-1
CASSQEGGSGPRGELFF
TGCGCCAGCAGCCAAGAAGGTGGTTCCGGACCCCGGGGGGAGCTGTTTTTT
>NA|TRBD2|TRBJ2-7|TRBV5-4
CASSPWASGRSYEQYF
TGTGCCAGCAGCCCCTGGGCTAGCGGGAGATCCTACGAGCAGTACTTC
>once|NA|TRBJ1-5|TRBV15
CATSRESQPQHF
TGTGCCACCAGCAGAGAGTCTCAGCCCCAGCATTTT
>NA|NA|TRBJ2-5|TRBV19
CATLFSETQYF
TGTGCCACCCTGTTTTCGGAGACCCAGTACTTC
>NA|NA|TRBJ2-1|TRBV11-2
CASSLGVGLDEQFF
TGTGCCAGCAGCTTAGGAGTAGGGTTGGATGAGCAGTTCTTC
>NA|NA|TRBJ2-5|TRBV9
CASSGGGQETQYF
TGTGCCAGCAGCGGAGGGGGGCAAGAGACCCAGTACTTC
>NA|TRBD2|TRBJ2-7|TRBV27
CATLTTSGRIRYEQYF
TGTGCCACTCTCACGACTAGCGGGAGGATCAGGTACGAGCAGTACTTC
>NA|NA|TRBJ2-7|TRBV4-1
CASSQLDSGSYEQYF
TGCGCCAGCAGCCAATTGGACAGTGGCTCCTACGAGCAGTACTTC
>NA|NA|TRBJ2-1|TRBV5-6
CASSFGEGSYNEQFF
TGTGCCAGCAGCTTTGGTGAGGGGTCCTACAATGAGCAGTTCTTC
>NA|TRBD1|TRBJ2-7|TRBV5-1
CASSSSLGTAFYEQYF
TGCGCCAGCAGCTCAAGTCTCGGGACAGCGTTCTACGAGCAGTACTTC
>NA|NA|TRBJ2-3|TRBV6-5
CASSYSTTDTQYF
TGTGCCAGCAGTTACTCGACGACAGATACGCAGTATTTT
>NA|NA|TRBJ2-3|TRBV13
CASSPARGDRNPAGDTQYF
TGTGCCAGCAGCCCCGCCCGGGGGGACAGGAATCCGGCGGGAGATACGCAGTATTTT
>NA|NA|TRBJ2-1|TRBV30
CAWGAENSYNEQFF
TGTGCCTGGGGCGCCGAAAACTCCTACAATGAGCAGTTCTTC
>NA|TRBD1|TRBJ1-1|TRBV6-5
CASSYSRTGYTEAFF
TGTGCCAGCAGTTACTCCCGGACAGGGTACACTGAAGCTTTCTTT
>NA|NA|TRBJ2-1|TRBV7-9
CASSQTSKQPHEQFF
TGTGCCAGCAGCCAGACTAGTAAACAACCCCATGAGCAGTTCTTC
>NA|TRBD1|TRBJ1-4|TRBV27
CASSPTGANEKLFF
TGTGCCAGCAGTCCGACAGGGGCTAATGAAAAACTGTTTTTT
>NA|NA|TRBJ1-1|TRBV6-5
CASSYWGGEAEAFF
TGTGCCAGCAGTTACTGGGGGGGCGAAGCTGAAGCTTTCTTT
>NA|TRBD1|TRBJ1-3|TRBV5-1
CASSPTLAGQGLSGNTIYF
TGCGCCAGCAGTCCTACCCTGGCGGGACAGGGCCTCTCTGGAAACACCATATATTTT
>NA|TRBD1|TRBJ2-3|TRBV29-1
CSVVDRDTDTQYF
TGCAGCGTTGTGGACAGGGACACAGATACGCAGTATTTT
>NA|NA|TRBJ1-4|TRBV6-6
CASTREPFNEKLFF
TGTGCCAGCACCAGGGAACCCTTTAATGAAAAACTGTTTTTT
>NA|TRBD1|TRBJ1-1|TRBV5-4
CASSNDRGYEAFF
TGTGCCAGCAGCAATGACAGGGGGTATGAAGCTTTCTTT
>NA|TRBD2|TRBJ2-7|TRBV7-9
CASSPAAGVVYEQYF
TGTGCCAGCAGCCCAGCAGCGGGAGTTGTGTACGAGCAGTACTTC
>once|TRBD1|TRBJ2-7|TRBV18
CASSPDRLTGYEQYF
TGTGCCAGCTCACCGGACAGGTTGACGGGCTACGAGCAGTACTTC
>NA|TRBD1|TRBJ1-3|TRBV10-2
CASSPTPGQGPTGNTIYF
TGCGCCAGCAGCCCCACCCCGGGACAGGGACCTACTGGAAACACCATATATTTT
>NA|TRBD1|TRBJ1-4|TRBV4-1
CASSVGTEGAAPNEKLFF
TGCGCCAGCAGCGTAGGGACAGAGGGGGCCGCACCTAATGAAAAACTGTTTTTT
>NA|TRBD1|TRBJ1-1|TRBV29-1
CSSTGALNTEAFF
TGCAGCTCGACAGGGGCCTTGAACACTGAAGCTTTCTTT
>NA|NA|TRBJ2-1|TRBV9
CASSPREDEQFF
TGTGCCAGCAGCCCCAGGGAAGATGAGCAGTTCTTC
>NA|TRBD2|TRBJ2-1|TRBV27
CASSSGTSGITSYNEQFF
TGTGCCAGCAGTTCCGGGACTAGCGGGATTACTTCCTACAATGAGCAGTTCTTC